This is a list of T cell receptor beta chains from one sample in a study of blood T cell repertoires in COVID-19. Profiling relied on immunoSEQ multiplex PCR, and the TCRdb table lists in-frame clones only, not all of them. The profile shows about 75,000 clones, 70% to 90% of them singletons. Sequences were obtained from peripheral blood. The receptors here all came from a human donor in a cohort sampled during active COVID-19. Both conserved end residues are part of each CDR3. The D gene is left open where the match is weak. Expanded clones are given a class, and other clones once, few, many or no size at all.

>TRBD1|TRBJ2-3|TRBV24-1|.
TGTGCCACCAGTGACCCCGGGACAGGGGGCCGAGATACGCAGTATTTT
CATSDPGTGGRDTQYF
>.|TRBJ2-4|TRBV19|.
TGTGCCAGTAGGCTGTCCGGGGGGCCCAAAAACATTCAGTACTTC
CASRLSGGPKNIQYF
>TRBD1|TRBJ1-2|TRBV7-9|.
TGTGCCAGCAGCACGACGACAGGGTTGGGTGGCTACACCTTC
CASSTTTGLGGYTF
>.|TRBJ1-5|TRBV27|.
TGTGCCAGCAGTTTCAGGGAAAATAGCAATCAGCCCCAGCATTTT
CASSFRENSNQPQHF
>TRBD2|TRBJ2-1|TRBV19|.
TGTGCCAGTACCGATACTAGCGGCTCGTACAATGAGCAGTTCTTC
CASTDTSGSYNEQFF
>.|TRBJ2-1|TRBV6-1|.
TGTGCCAGCAGTGAAGCTGCGGGGGCCGGGAACAATGAGCAGTTCTTC
CASSEAAGAGNNEQFF
>.|TRBJ1-5|TRBV21-1|.
TGTGCCAGCAGCAAAAAGAGGGGGCAAGGAGAAAATCAGCCCCAGCATTTT
CASSKKRGQGENQPQHF
>.|TRBJ2-1|TRBV2|few
TGTGCCAGCAGTGCGGTTAGCTCCTACAATGAGCAGTTCTTC
CASSAVSSYNEQFF
>.|TRBJ2-2|TRBV28|once
TGTGCCAGCAGTTTAGGCAGGTCGACCGGGGAGCTGTTTTTT
CASSLGRSTGELFF
>TRBD2|TRBJ2-3|TRBV6-1|.
TGTGCCAGCAGTGAAGCGGCGGGTGCGGGGGACACAGATACGCAGTATTTT
CASSEAAGAGDTDTQYF
>TRBD2|TRBJ2-1|TRBV24-1|few
TGTGCCACCAGTGATAGCCTTTCTAGCGGGGGGAACAATGAGCAGTTCTTC
CATSDSLSSGGNNEQFF
>.|TRBJ2-5|TRBV25-1|.
TGTGCCAGCAGTGAACGCACTCAAGAGACCCAGTACTTC
CASSERTQETQYF
>.|TRBJ2-7|TRBV29-1|.
TGCAGCGCCCGGGACTACGAGCAGTACTTC
CSARDYEQYF
>.|TRBJ2-1|TRBV7-2|.
TGTGCCAGCAGCGCACAAGAGGGGGGGGATCAGTTCTTC
CASSAQEGGDQFF
>TRBD1|TRBJ2-3|TRBV5-1|.
TGCGCCAGCACCGACGTGATAAACAGGGGAAGCACAGATACGCAGTATTTT
CASTDVINRGSTDTQYF
>.|TRBJ2-5|TRBV27|.
TGTGCCAGCAGTTTTGTCAGCCCAGGAGAGACCCAGTACTTC
CASSFVSPGETQYF
>.|TRBJ2-2|TRBV11-3|many
TGTGCCAGCAGCTTAGAGGGAGCCGGGGAGCTGTTTTTT
CASSLEGAGELFF
>.|TRBJ1-2|TRBV6-5|.
TGTGCCAGCAGTTACTCCGGGAATGGCTACACCTTC
CASSYSGNGYTF
>TRBD2|TRBJ2-1|TRBV4-1|.
TGCGCCAGCAGCCAAGATCCACTAGCGGGCCTCAATGAGCAGTTCTTC
CASSQDPLAGLNEQFF
>TRBD2|TRBJ2-7|TRBV2|.
TGTGCCAGCAGTGAAGGGGGACTAACCTACGAGCAGTACTTC
CASSEGGLTYEQYF
>.|TRBJ2-1|TRBV3-1/TRBV3-2|.
TGTGCCAGCAGCCACAGAACGGGGGATGAGCAGTTCTTC
CASSHRTGDEQFF
>.|TRBJ1-2|TRBV27|.
TGTGCCAGCAGTTTATTAGGGACTGAAGAGAACTATGGCTACACCTTC
CASSLLGTEENYGYTF
>.|TRBJ2-7|TRBV12-5|.
TGTGCTAGTGGTTTGCCTACCCGACAGGTGTCCTACGAGCAGTACTTC
CASGLPTRQVSYEQYF
>TRBD1|TRBJ1-5|TRBV28|.
TGTGCCAGCAGTCCCGCGACAGGGATTAATCAGCCCCAGCATTTT
CASSPATGINQPQHF
>TRBD2|TRBJ2-1|TRBV5-4|.
TGTGCCAGCATCCCTAGCGGAAGCTCCTACAATGAGCAGTTCTTC
CASIPSGSSYNEQFF
>.|TRBJ1-2|TRBV4-3|.
TGCGCCAGCAGCTTCCTTGGACAGGGCTACACCTTC
CASSFLGQGYTF
>.|TRBJ2-1|TRBV5-1|.
TGCGCCAGCAGCTTGGAACAGGCGTCCTACAATGAGCAGTTCTTC
CASSLEQASYNEQFF
>.|TRBJ2-7|TRBV13|.
TGTGCCAGCACCCTGAGTGGGAGGGGAAGGGGGTCGGAGCAGTACTTC
CASTLSGRGRGSEQYF
>TRBD1|TRBJ2-7|TRBV28|.
TGTGCCAGCGCTTGGGACAGGGGGCCCGAGGAGTACTTC
CASAWDRGPEEYF
>TRBD2|TRBJ2-1|TRBV9|.
TGTGCCAGCAGCGCGCAATCCAGACTAGCTACCAATGAGCAGTTCTTC
CASSAQSRLATNEQFF
>TRBD1|TRBJ1-5|TRBV7-2|.
TGTGCCAGCAGCCCACCAGGGGGAGAGAATCAGCCCCAGCATTTT
CASSPPGGENQPQHF
>TRBD1|TRBJ2-1|TRBV4-3|.
TGCGCCAGCAGCCAAGATTTGTCGCTGGCCGGCAGGACAGGACACAATGAGCAGTTCTTC
CASSQDLSLAGRTGHNEQFF
>.|TRBJ1-6|TRBV18|.
TGTGCCAGCTCACTATCGACAGAAGGTAATTCACCCCTCCACTTT
CASSLSTEGNSPLHF
>.|TRBJ1-1|TRBV6-1|.
TGTGCCAGCAGCCAGCGGGGGCATGAAGCTTTCTTT
CASSQRGHEAFF
>TRBD1|TRBJ2-2|TRBV7-9|.
TGTGCCAGCAGCCCCTGGACAGGACCAAACACCGGGGAGCTGTTTTTT
CASSPWTGPNTGELFF
>.|TRBJ2-7|TRBV5-1|.
TGCGCCAGCAGCCGGTGGGACAGAGGAAGCGGGGGAGCCTACGAGCAGTACTTC
CASSRWDRGSGGAYEQYF